The table lists the clone carrying this T cell receptor beta chain with a count of one. Its antigen is still unknown. The CDR3 is made up of 14 amino acids. CDR1 and CDR2 from the germline V gene are MDHEN and SYDVKM. V was pared by 2 bases and J by 7 bases, with 14 bases between. This entry belongs to a study of blood T cells in healthy people across ages. Study-wide points: Unsorted PBMC material precluded a definitive naive versus antigen-experienced comparison. The recorded TCR beta diversity per million T cells decreased in a roughly linear manner with age.

The authors ran a second PCR of 7 to 11 cycles using a sample-barcoded 5' primer and a J-beta primer mix. Via MiXCR, TCRdb re-called the 5' RACE reads, giving one row per CDR3 protein. The sample consists of 850,000 to 1,000,000 distinct CDR3 sequences, approximately 50% of them appearing once. V is TRBV28 and J is TRBJ1-2; the D gene is possibly TRBD1 (5 bases). Sequencing used blood. The clonotype comes from a woman aged 60-75 years in good health. In nucleotides, the CDR3 is TGTGCCAGCAGTTTAGATGGCAGGCAGGGTGGCTACACCTTC. It specifies CASSLDGRQGGYTF.